The text below deals with one T cell receptor (beta chain). The antigen is unknown. These data originate in a study of T-cell memory formation after mild COVID-19. Study information: TCR clusters largely stayed donor specific.

Employing constant-segment primers, 5'RACE generated TCR alpha and TCR beta cDNA libraries bearing sample barcodes and UMIs. TCRdb re-called the 5' RACE reads with MiXCR, one entry per CDR3 protein. The sample gives a few hundred thousand distinct CDR3 sequences, about 10% of which show up once; 2.5% to 3.5% is in the top ten. Study outcomes and limitations: Clones which contracted sat mainly in CM and EM if CD4+, and in EMRA if CD8+. A subset of responding clones appeared in pre-infection memory, suggesting cross-reactive memory joined.

Trimming took 3 bases from V and 11 from J; bases not matched to a gene: 7. Per the germline V gene, CDR1 is MNHEY and CDR2 is SVGEGT. This CDR3 spans 13 amino acids. The V call is TRBV6-2 or TRBV6-3, the J call TRBJ2-1, with 7 bases aligning to TRBD1. Sequenced sample: PBMCs or a T cell subset sorted from them (not recorded which). This TCR derives from a man aged 18 to 30 who had mild COVID-19 (a few samples of this study predate the infection). Cell type and time point are not known. The CDR3 loop is CASSYGDSPKQFF. CDR3 nucleotide sequence: TGTGCCAGCAGTTATGGGGACAGCCCGAAGCAGTTCTTC.